This is a list of T cell receptor beta chains from one sample in a study of blood T cell repertoires in COVID-19. Using immunoSEQ multiplex PCR, the repertoire was profiled, and TCRdb retains in-frame clones only, with some absent. This table has approximately 120,000 clones, around 89% appearing once. Sequences were obtained from peripheral blood. These receptors were taken from a human donor in a cohort sampled during active COVID-19. CDR3s include the opening cysteine and the closing phenylalanine or tryptophan. D genes are given only for firm matches. A row's size may be missing; if present it is once, few, many or a size class.

V	D	J	size	DNA	CDR3
TRBV28	-	TRBJ2-7	-	TGTGCCAGCACTCGGACTGGAAGGGCCTACGAGCAGTACTTC	CASTRTGRAYEQYF
TRBV7-6	-	TRBJ2-7	-	TGTGCCAGCAGCTTAGACCAGGGGCTCACCTACGAGCAGTACTTC	CASSLDQGLTYEQYF
TRBV6-5	-	TRBJ1-4	-	TGTGCCAGCAGTTACTCGCTTCGGGGAAAACTGTTTTTT	CASSYSLRGKLFF
TRBV4-1	-	TRBJ2-7	-	TGCGCCAGCAGCCCCGGACAAACTTACGAGCAGTACTTC	CASSPGQTYEQYF
TRBV2	TRBD1	TRBJ2-7	-	TGTGCCAGTAACCCCGGGACAGGGTCCTACGAGCAGTACTTC	CASNPGTGSYEQYF
TRBV27	-	TRBJ1-1	-	TGTGCCAGCAGTTTATACATGACAGGCTCTGAAGCTTTCTTT	CASSLYMTGSEAFF
TRBV3-1/TRBV3-2	-	TRBJ2-7	-	TGTGCCAGCAGTCCCGGAGCCGAGACCGGGTTATACGAGCAGTACTTC	CASSPGAETGLYEQYF
TRBV6-1	TRBD1	TRBJ2-7	-	TGTGCCAGCAGTGAAAACCCCGGGACAGGGTTAGCAGGCTACGAGCAGTACTTC	CASSENPGTGLAGYEQYF
TRBV5-1	-	TRBJ2-5	-	TGCGCCAGCAGCACCGGGACTCAAAAAGAGACCCAGTACTTC	CASSTGTQKETQYF
TRBV3-1/TRBV3-2	TRBD1	TRBJ2-7	-	TGTGCCAGCAGCCAAGATGGAGGACAGGGAACCTACGAGCAGTACTTC	CASSQDGGQGTYEQYF
TRBV19	-	TRBJ2-7	-	TGTGCCAGTAGTATTGGGGGCTTCGGAAATTGGCACGAGCAGTACTTC	CASSIGGFGNWHEQYF
TRBV6-1	TRBD1	TRBJ2-1	-	TGTGCCAGCAGTGACGAGGCAGGGGGCGCATACAATGAGCAGTTCTTC	CASSDEAGGAYNEQFF
TRBV12-3/TRBV12-4	TRBD2	TRBJ2-7	-	TGTGCCAGCAGTACTAGCGCCTACGAGCAGTACTTC	CASSTSAYEQYF
TRBV28	-	TRBJ2-1	-	TGTGCCAGCAGGTTATCTCTCCGTGAGCAGTTCTTC	CASRLSLREQFF
TRBV20-1	TRBD1	TRBJ1-5	-	TGCAGTGCTAGTGAATTCGGGCAGGGACAGGGTTTTCAGCCCCAGCATTTT	CSASEFGQGQGFQPQHF
TRBV10-3	-	TRBJ1-2	-	TGTGCCATCAGTGAGTCCGGCAGGGGCAACTATGGCTACACCTTC	CAISESGRGNYGYTF
TRBV15	-	TRBJ1-2	once	TGTGCCACCTCTTCGGGAGGGCCGTATGGCTACACCTTC	CATSSGGPYGYTF
TRBV6-5	-	TRBJ2-1	-	TGTGCCAGCAGGCCCCCGGCACACAGGGCTAACGAGCAGTTCTTC	CASRPPAHRANEQFF
TRBV29-1	TRBD2	TRBJ2-7	-	TGCAGCGTTTATAGACTAGCGGGAGGAACCTACGAGCAGTACTTC	CSVYRLAGGTYEQYF
TRBV6-2/TRBV6-3	TRBD2	TRBJ2-7	-	TGTGCCAGCAGTTACTGGGGGGGCGAGCAGTACTTC	CASSYWGGEQYF
TRBV5-1	TRBD2	TRBJ2-3	-	TGCGCCAGCAGCCCAGGGACTAGCGGGGGGTTAACAGATACGCAGTATTTT	CASSPGTSGGLTDTQYF
TRBV6-1	-	TRBJ2-4	-	TGTGCCAGCAGTGAAGCGTATGGGGGGATAGCCAAAAACATTCAGTACTTC	CASSEAYGGIAKNIQYF
TRBV10-1	TRBD1	TRBJ2-7	-	TGCGCCAGCAGTGGGTCCGGGACAGGGGGCTTATTGTTAGAAGAGCAGTACTTC	CASSGSGTGGLLLEEQYF
TRBV4-1	-	TRBJ2-7	-	TGCGCCAGCAGCCAAGAGATCCAGGCCTCCTACGAGCAGTACTTC	CASSQEIQASYEQYF